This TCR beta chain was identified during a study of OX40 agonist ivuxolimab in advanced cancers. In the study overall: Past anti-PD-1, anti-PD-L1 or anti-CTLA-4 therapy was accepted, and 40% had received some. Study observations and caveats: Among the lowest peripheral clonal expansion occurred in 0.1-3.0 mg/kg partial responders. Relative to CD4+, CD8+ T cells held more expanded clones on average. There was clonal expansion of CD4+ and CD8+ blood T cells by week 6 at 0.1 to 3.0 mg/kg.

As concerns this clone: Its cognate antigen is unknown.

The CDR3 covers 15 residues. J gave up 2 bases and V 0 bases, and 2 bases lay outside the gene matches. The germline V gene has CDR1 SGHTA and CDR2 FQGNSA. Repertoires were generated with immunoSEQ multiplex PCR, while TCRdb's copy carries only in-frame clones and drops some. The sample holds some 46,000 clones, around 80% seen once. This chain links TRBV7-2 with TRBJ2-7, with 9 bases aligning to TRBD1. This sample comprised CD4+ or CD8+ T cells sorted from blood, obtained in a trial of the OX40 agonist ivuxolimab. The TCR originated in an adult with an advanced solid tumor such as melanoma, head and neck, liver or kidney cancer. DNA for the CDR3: TGTGCCAGCAGCTTAGCCGGGACAGGGACCTACGAGCAGTACTTC. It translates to CASSLAGTGTYEQYF.